Below, 24 T cell receptor beta chains from the same sample are listed, as sequenced in a study of cytomegalovirus exposure and HLA in healthy donors. The PCR made use of 60 Vbeta and 13 Jbeta primers. The assay was immunoSEQ multiplex PCR, and TCRdb's table has in-frame clones only and misses some. The data contain 150,000 to 180,000 clones, 82% of them seen just once; the ten biggest clones take up under 8.5%. Input material: PBMCs. The receptors shown here come from a woman aged 45-65 years in good health and CMV-seropositive.

The chain uses TRBV4-1 and TRBJ2-2; D unresolved. Trimming left V 4 bases short and J 1 base short, with 10 bases between. Germline V gene data show CDR1 as MGHRA and CDR2 as YSYEKL. This CDR3 comprises 15 residues. CDR3 region: CASSPNPQNTGELFF. Written as DNA, the CDR3 is TGCGCCAGCAGCCCCAATCCACAGAACACCGGGGAGCTGTTTTTT.

This clone was found a few times. The chain recombines TRBV5-1 with TRBJ2-3; TRBD1 matches at 8 bases. From germline, CDR1 is SGHRS and CDR2 YFSETQ. V shed 2 bases, J shed 1 base, and the junction held 3 bases outside the gene matches. CDR3 length: 15 residues. CDR3 DNA sequence: TGCGCCAGCAGCTTAGGGGGACAGGGCACAGATACGCAGTATTTT. The encoded protein is CASSLGGQGTDTQYF.

The chain combines TRBV7-9 with TRBJ1-5; D is unresolved. V lost 2 bases and J 4 bases, leaving 9 bases between the germline ends. CDR3 length: 14 residues. Germline V gene data show CDR1 as SEHNR and CDR2 as FQNEAQ (reference sequence). The CDR3 here is CASSLLGGNQPQHF. In nucleotides, the CDR3 is TGTGCCAGCAGCTTACTGGGCGGGAATCAGCCCCAGCATTTT.

V gene TRBV19 combines with J gene TRBJ1-1; TRBD1 might be the D (6 bases). Trimming shortened V by 4 bases and J by 7 bases, and 19 bases separated the two germline ends. CDR1 and CDR2 (germline): LNHDA, SQIVND (reference sequence). The CDR3 is 15 amino acids. CDR3 coding DNA: TGTGCCAGTAGTACCGATAAAACAGGGAACGGTGAAGCTTTCTTT. Its translation is CASSTDKTGNGEAFF.

The V and J genes are TRBV6-6 and TRBJ2-7; tentatively, D is TRBD2 (5 bases). This CDR3 comprises 15 residues. V lost 6 bases and J 2 bases, leaving 17 bases between the germline ends. Germline V CDR1 and CDR2: MNHNY, SVGAGI (reference sequence). The CDR3 loop reads CASSPGPRGTYEQYF. Written as DNA, the CDR3 is TGTGCCAGCAGCCCCGGGCCCCGGGGAACCTACGAGCAGTACTTC.

The chain couples TRBV15 to TRBJ1-2; the D gene is possibly TRBD1 (5 bases). The length of the CDR3 is 15 residues. The germline V gene has CDR1 LNHNV and CDR2 YYDKDF (reference sequence). V was pared by 2 bases and J by 6 bases, with 16 bases between. CDR3 protein: CATSRSGPGSDGYTF. CDR3 sequence (DNA): TGTGCCACCAGCAGATCTGGCCCAGGGTCCGATGGCTACACCTTC.

The CDR3 bases are TGTGCCAGCAGCCGAGGCAGGGGGTCCACCCCCAACACTGAAGCTTTCTTT. It specifies CASSRGRGSTPNTEAFF. The V and J genes are TRBV7-9 and TRBJ1-1; 7 positions agree with TRBD1. J gave up 2 bases and V 5 bases, and 14 bases lay outside the gene matches. Germline loops: CDR1 SEHNR, CDR2 FQNEAQ (reference sequence). The CDR3 spans 17 residues. Together with reference TRBV7-9 and TRBJ1-1, the CDR3 gives the full variable domain: DTGVSQNPRHKITKRGQNVTFRCDPISEHNRLYWYRQTLGQGPEFLTYFQNEAQLEKSRLLSDRFSAERPKGSFSTLEIQRTEQGDSAMYLCASSRGRGSTPNTEAFFGQGTRLTVV.

The chain couples TRBV6-6 to TRBJ1-2; the match to TRBD1 covers 9 bases. V lost 5 bases, J lost 8 bases, and 9 bases stayed unmatched. The CDR3 loop spans 14 amino acids. Germline V gene data show CDR1 as MNHNY and CDR2 as SVGAGI (reference sequence). CDR3 DNA: TGTGCCAGCAGTGGGTGGACAGGGGAGAAGGGCTACACCTTC. It translates to CASSGWTGEKGYTF.

The chain is built from TRBV6-6 and TRBJ1-1; D is possibly TRBD1 (6 bases). Per germline, CDR1 MNHNY and CDR2 SVGAGI (reference sequence). CDR3 size: 12 residues. Between the trimmed V and J ends, which lost 8 bases and 1 base, there was a span of 8 bases. The CDR3 protein is CASGQPNTEAFF. The CDR3 DNA is TGTGCCAGCGGACAGCCGAACACTGAAGCTTTCTTT.

The chain is built from TRBV27 and TRBJ1-2; 7 bases are shared with TRBD1. The CDR3 is 15 amino acids. Per germline, CDR1 MNHEY and CDR2 SMNVEV (reference sequence). Trimming took 5 bases from V and 4 from J; bases not matched to a gene: 10. The CDR3 region has the DNA TGTGCCAGCAGTCAATCCGACAGGGACGTCTATGGCTACACCTTC. The encoded protein is CASSQSDRDVYGYTF.

Written as DNA, the CDR3 is TGTGCAAGTCGCCCACCATATTCACAGGGGGAATCCCCTCGTCAGCCCCAGCATTTT. Protein: CASRPPYSQGESPRQPQHF. The chain carries TRBV12-2 and TRBJ1-5; the DNA was not used to check the table's D call, TRBD1. TRBV12-2 is a known pseudogene. The CDR3 totals 19 residues.

The rearrangement links TRBV5-1 to TRBJ2-7, with D maybe TRBD1 (6 bases). This CDR3 spans 15 amino acids. Germline V CDR1 and CDR2: SGHRS, YFSETQ. Trimming took off 3 bases at V and 2 bases at J, with 15 bases between the two ends. CDR3: CASSSTGKLPYEQYF. The CDR3 DNA follows: TGCGCCAGCAGCTCCACAGGGAAATTGCCCTACGAGCAGTACTTC.

This chain connects TRBV10-3 to TRBJ2-3; TRBD2 aligns across 7 bases. The germline CDR1 and CDR2 sequences are ENHRY and SYGVKD. This CDR3 comprises 16 residues. Losses at the gene ends were 2 bases for V and 2 bases for J; bases not matched to a gene: 7. This chain's CDR3 is CAISEDGGRATDTQYF. CDR3 sequence (DNA): TGTGCCATCAGTGAGGATGGGGGGAGGGCCACAGATACGCAGTATTTT.

The chain joins TRBV7-8 to TRBJ2-2; 7 bases map to TRBD1. V shed 4 bases and J 6 bases; nucleotides not matched to a gene: 5. There are 14 residues in the CDR3. From germline, CDR1 is SGHVS and CDR2 FQNEAQ. In DNA, the CDR3 is TGTGCCAGCAGCTGGAATCAGGGGGCCGGGGAGCTGTTTTTT. Protein product: CASSWNQGAGELFF.

The V call is TRBV6-4, the J call TRBJ2-7; 11 nucleotides line up with TRBD1. CDR3 size: 15 residues. CDR1 MRHNA and CDR2 SNTAGT come from the germline V gene. Trimming removed 2 bases from V and 6 bases from J; junction bases left unmatched: 6. The CDR3 here is CASSDGGQGGFEQYF. DNA of the CDR3: TGTGCCAGCAGTGACGGGGGACAGGGGGGGTTCGAGCAGTACTTC.

This chain links TRBV29-1 with TRBJ1-1; the D is unclear. Germline V lookup: CDR1 SQVTM, CDR2 ANQGSEA. The V and J ends lost 6 bases and 1 base respectively, with 12 bases between them. This CDR3 is 13 amino acids long. The CDR3 region has the DNA TGCAGCGTCGTCCAGGTGGAGAACACTGAAGCTTTCTTT. Its protein is CSVVQVENTEAFF. Based on the CDR3 plus reference TRBV29-1 and TRBJ1-1, the full variable domain is SAVISQKPSRDICQRGTSLTIQCQVDSQVTMMFWYRQQPGQSLTLIATANQGSEATYESGFVIDKFPISRPNLTFSTLTVSNMSPEDSSIYLCSVVQVENTEAFFGQGTRLTVV.

The CDR3 region is CASTGTYGYTF. Here the CDR3 DNA reads TGCGCCAGTACAGGGACCTATGGCTACACCTTC. The V call is TRBV10-2, the J call TRBJ1-2; a weak D match, TRBD1 (6 bases). Per germline, CDR1 WSHSY and CDR2 SAAADI. This CDR3 is built from 11 residues. Trimming shortened V by 9 bases and J by 4 bases, and 9 bases separated the two germline ends.

The chain employs TRBV19 and TRBJ1-2, with a weak D call TRBD1 (5 bases). Germline lookup yields CDR1 LNHDA and CDR2 SQIVND (reference sequence). The CDR3 loop spans 15 amino acids. The germline V and J ends were trimmed by 5 bases and 2 bases, with 15 bases remaining between them. The CDR3 spells CASSLQTAPNYGYTF. CDR3 bases: TGTGCCAGTAGTCTACAGACAGCACCCAACTATGGCTACACCTTC.

Here the CDR3 DNA reads TGTGCCAGCAGTCTAGCGGGGGCCAGCACAGATACGCAGTATTTT. It specifies CASSLAGASTDTQYF. The chain is built from TRBV6-5 and TRBJ2-3, with 10 bases matching TRBD2. The ends lost 5 bases at V and 0 bases at J; junction bases unmatched: 2. The CDR3 is made up of 15 amino acids. CDR1 is MNHEY, CDR2 SVGAGI, per germline.

The rearrangement links TRBV7-9 to TRBJ2-7; D is undetermined. Trimming took off 5 bases at V and 6 bases at J, with 8 bases between the two ends. The CDR3 covers 11 residues. The germline CDR1 and CDR2 sequences are SEHNR and FQNEAQ (reference sequence). In DNA, the CDR3 is TGTGCCAGCAGCCCCGGTGCCGAGCAGTACTTC. This gives the protein CASSPGAEQYF.

This sequence joins TRBV19 and TRBJ1-1; D is perhaps TRBD1 (5 bases). Trimming shortened V by 7 bases and J by 5 bases, and 14 bases separated the two germline ends. This CDR3 has 13 amino acids. Per germline, CDR1 LNHDA and CDR2 SQIVND (reference sequence). The CDR3 bases are TGTGCCAGTAATAGGGGCTATAGGACTGAAGCTTTCTTT. It codes for CASNRGYRTEAFF.

This chain joins TRBV18 and TRBJ1-2; maybe TRBD1 (6 bases). The CDR3 length is 13 residues. With 5 bases removed from V and 4 bases from J, the gap between germline ends came to 11 bases. In germline, CDR1 is KGHSH, CDR2 LQKENI. The CDR3 DNA reads as TGTGCCAGCTCAGGGGACACTTCCTATGGCTACACCTTC. Its protein is CASSGDTSYGYTF.

V gene TRBV7-2 combines with J gene TRBJ2-1; D might be TRBD2 (5 bases). V shed 5 bases and J shed 7 bases, with 15 bases lying between them. CDR3 length: 14 amino acids. CDR1 and CDR2 (germline): SGHTA, FQGNSA. The DNA of the CDR3 is TGTGCCAGCAGCCCCCGGGGTTCGTGGAATGAGCAGTTCTTC. It translates to CASSPRGSWNEQFF.

The CDR3, as DNA: TGTGCCTGGAGCCCCGGGGGCTATAATTCACCCCTCCACTTT. It translates to CAWSPGGYNSPLHF. The V gene is TRBV30, the J gene TRBJ1-6; tentatively, D is TRBD1 (5 bases). From germline, CDR1 is GTSNPN and CDR2 SVGIG (reference sequence). The CDR3 contains 14 residues. Trimming removed 3 bases at V and 3 bases at J, with 9 bases between.